This entry features one T cell receptor (beta chain) sequence. Its antigen is undetermined. The data were obtained in a study of cytomegalovirus exposure and HLA in healthy donors. General study results and limits: Earlier results showed most TCR beta V segments being productive about 90% or about 30% of the time.

Germline values: CDR1 GTSNPN, CDR2 SVGIG (reference sequence). Trimming at V came to 2 bases and at J to 4 bases, leaving 10 bases not matched to a gene. This CDR3 has 15 amino acids. The primer mix had 60 Vbeta and 13 Jbeta primers. Per the authors' pipeline: Later, tens of millions of unique TCR beta chains were counted in an analysis, and around 11 million of them were shared. Only in-frame clones appear in the TCRdb table, and some are missing; sequencing was by immunoSEQ multiplex PCR. The V and J calls and clone size are taken from that table; D and trimming were inferred from the DNA. The sample carries around 130,000 clones, roughly four fifths recorded once. The donors, nominally healthy at sampling, likely had unrecorded immune exposures.

This receptor was identified in a boy aged 5-17 years in good health and CMV-seronegative. The sequencing sample was made of PBMCs. The chain joins TRBV30 to TRBJ1-2; 7 bases fit TRBD1. The DNA of the CDR3 is TGTGCCTGGAGTTACGGGGACAGAGGGAGCTATGGCTACACCTTC. Translated: CAWSYGDRGSYGYTF.